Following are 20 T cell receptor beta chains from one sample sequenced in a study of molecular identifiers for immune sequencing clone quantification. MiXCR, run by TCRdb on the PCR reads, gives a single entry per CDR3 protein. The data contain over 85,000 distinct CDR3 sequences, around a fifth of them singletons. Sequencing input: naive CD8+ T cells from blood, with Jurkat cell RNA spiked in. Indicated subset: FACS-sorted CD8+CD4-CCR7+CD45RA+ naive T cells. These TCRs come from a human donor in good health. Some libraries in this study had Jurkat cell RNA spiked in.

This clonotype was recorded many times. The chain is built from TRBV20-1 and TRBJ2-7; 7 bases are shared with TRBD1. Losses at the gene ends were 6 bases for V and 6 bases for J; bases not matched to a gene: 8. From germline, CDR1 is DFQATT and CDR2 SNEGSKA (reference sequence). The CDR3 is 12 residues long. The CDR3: CSARTGEVEQYF. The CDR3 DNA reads TGCAGTGCGAGGACAGGAGAGGTCGAGCAGTACTTC.

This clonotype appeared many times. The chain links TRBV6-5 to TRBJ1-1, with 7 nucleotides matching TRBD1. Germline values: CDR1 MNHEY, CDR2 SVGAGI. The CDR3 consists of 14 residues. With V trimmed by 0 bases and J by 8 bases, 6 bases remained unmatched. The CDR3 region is CASSYSGGIPEAFF. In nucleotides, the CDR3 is TGTGCCAGCAGTTACTCAGGGGGCATACCCGAAGCTTTCTTT.

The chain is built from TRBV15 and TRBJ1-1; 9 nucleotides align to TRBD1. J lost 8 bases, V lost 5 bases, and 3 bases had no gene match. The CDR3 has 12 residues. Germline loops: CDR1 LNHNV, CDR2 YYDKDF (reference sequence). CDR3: CATSRQGVEAFF. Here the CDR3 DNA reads TGTGCCACCAGCCGACAGGGGGTGGAAGCTTTCTTT.

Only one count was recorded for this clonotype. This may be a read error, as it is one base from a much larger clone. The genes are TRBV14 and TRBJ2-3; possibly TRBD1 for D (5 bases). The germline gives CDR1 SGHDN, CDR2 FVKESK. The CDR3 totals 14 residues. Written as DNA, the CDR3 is TGTGCCAGCAGCCAAGTTACGGTGACAGATACGCAGTGTTTT. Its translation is CASSQVTVTDTQCF.

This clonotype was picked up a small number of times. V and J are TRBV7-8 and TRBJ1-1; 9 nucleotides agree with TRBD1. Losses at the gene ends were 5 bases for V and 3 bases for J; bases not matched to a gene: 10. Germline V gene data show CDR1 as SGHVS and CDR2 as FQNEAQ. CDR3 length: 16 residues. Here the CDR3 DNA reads TGTGCCAGCAGCCCAACAGGGGGCGGTTGGGACACTGAAGCTTTCTTT. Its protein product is CASSPTGGGWDTEAFF.

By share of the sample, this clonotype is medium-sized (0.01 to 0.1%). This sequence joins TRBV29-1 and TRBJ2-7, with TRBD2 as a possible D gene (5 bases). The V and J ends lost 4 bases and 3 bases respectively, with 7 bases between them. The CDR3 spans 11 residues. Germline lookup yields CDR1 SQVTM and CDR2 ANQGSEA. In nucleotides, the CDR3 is TGCAGCGTTGCCCGGGACTACGAGCAGTACTTC. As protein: CSVARDYEQYF.

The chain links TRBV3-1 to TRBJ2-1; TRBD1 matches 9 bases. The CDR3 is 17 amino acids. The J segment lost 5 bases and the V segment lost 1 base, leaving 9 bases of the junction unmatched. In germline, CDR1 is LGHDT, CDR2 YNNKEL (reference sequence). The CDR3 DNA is TGTGCCAGCAGCCAAGCGTACAGGGGGCCACGGGACAATGAGCAGTTCTTC. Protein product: CASSQAYRGPRDNEQFF.

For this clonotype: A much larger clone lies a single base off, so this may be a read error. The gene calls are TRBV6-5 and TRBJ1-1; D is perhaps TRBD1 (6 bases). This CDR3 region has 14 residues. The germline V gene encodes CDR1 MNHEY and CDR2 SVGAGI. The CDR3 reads CASSFGGRNTEASF. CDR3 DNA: TGTGCCAGCTCGTTCGGGGGCCGGAACACTGAAGCTTCCTTT.

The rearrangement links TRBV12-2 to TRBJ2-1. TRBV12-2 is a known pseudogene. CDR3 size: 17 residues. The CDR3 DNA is TGTGCAAGTCGCTTAGTGTTACGGCAGACAATCTACAATGAGCAGTTCTTC. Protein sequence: CASRLVLRQTIYNEQFF.

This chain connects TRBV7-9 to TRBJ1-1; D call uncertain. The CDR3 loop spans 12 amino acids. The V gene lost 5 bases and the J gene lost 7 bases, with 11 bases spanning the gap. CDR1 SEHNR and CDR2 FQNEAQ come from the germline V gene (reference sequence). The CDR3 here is CASSTVYLEAFF. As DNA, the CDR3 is TGTGCCAGCAGCACCGTGTACCTTGAAGCTTTCTTT.

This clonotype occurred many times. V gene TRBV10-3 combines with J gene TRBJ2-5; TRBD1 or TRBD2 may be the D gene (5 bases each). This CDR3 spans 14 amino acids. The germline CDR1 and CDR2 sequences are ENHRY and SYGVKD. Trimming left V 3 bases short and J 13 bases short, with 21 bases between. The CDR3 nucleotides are TGTGCCATCAGTGACAAAGATATCAGGGACCACCCGTACTTC. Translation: CAISDKDIRDHPYF.

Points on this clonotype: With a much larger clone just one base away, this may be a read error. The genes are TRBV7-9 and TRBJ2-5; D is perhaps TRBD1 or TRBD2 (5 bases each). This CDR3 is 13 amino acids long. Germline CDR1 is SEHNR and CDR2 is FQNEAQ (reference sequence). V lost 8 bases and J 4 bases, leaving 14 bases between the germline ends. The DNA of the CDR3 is TGTGCCAGCGATAAGGCAGGGACAGAGACCCAGTACTTC. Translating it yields CASDKAGTETQYF.

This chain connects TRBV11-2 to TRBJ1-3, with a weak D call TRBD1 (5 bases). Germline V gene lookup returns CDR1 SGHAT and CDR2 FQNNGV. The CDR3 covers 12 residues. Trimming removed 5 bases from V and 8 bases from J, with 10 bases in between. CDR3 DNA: TGTGCCAGCAGCACTGGGGGGGACACCATATATTTT. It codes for CASSTGGDTIYF.

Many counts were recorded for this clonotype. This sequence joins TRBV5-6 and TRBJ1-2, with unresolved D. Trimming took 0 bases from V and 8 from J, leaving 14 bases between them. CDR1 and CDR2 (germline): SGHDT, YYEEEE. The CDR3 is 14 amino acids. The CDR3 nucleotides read TGTGCCAGCAGCTTGGTTCCAGACCCTAGGGGCTACACCTTC. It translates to CASSLVPDPRGYTF.

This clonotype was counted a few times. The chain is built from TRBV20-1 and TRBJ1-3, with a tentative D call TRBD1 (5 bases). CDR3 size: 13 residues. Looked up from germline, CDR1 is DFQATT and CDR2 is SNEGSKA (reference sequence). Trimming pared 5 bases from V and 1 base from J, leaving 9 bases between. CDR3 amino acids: CSADQGSGNTIYF. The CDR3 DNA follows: TGCAGTGCTGACCAGGGTTCTGGAAACACCATATATTTT.

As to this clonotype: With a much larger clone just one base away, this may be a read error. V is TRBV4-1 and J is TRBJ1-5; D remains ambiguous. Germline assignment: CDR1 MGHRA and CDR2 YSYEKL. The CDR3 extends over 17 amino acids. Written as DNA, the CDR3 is TGCGCCAGCAGCCACCCTAGGGCGGGGAAACACAATCAGTCCCAGCATTTT. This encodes CASSHPRAGKHNQSQHF.

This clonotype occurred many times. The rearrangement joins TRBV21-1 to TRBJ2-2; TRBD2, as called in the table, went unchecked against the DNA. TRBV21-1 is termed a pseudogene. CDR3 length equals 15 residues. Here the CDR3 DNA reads TGTGCCAGCAGCAAGGTGACTAGTGGCACCGGGGAGCTGTTTTTT. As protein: CASSKVTSGTGELFF.

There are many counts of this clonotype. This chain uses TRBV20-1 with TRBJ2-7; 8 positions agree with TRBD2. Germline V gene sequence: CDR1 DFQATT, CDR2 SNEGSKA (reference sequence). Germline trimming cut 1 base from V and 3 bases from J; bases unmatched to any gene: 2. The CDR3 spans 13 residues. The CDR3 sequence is CSARASGLYEQYF. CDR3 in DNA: TGCAGTGCTAGAGCTAGCGGGCTCTACGAGCAGTACTTC.

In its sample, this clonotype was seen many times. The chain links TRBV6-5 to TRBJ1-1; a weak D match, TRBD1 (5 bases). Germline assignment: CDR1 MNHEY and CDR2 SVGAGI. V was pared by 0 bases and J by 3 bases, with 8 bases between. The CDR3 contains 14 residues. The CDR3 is CASSYSGDDTEAFF. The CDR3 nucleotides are TGTGCCAGCAGTTACTCCGGGGACGACACTGAAGCTTTCTTT.

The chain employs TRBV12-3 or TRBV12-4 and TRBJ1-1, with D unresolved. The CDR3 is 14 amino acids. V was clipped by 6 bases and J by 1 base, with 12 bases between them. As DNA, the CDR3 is TGTGCCAGCAGGGACCCCCTTTGGAACACTGAAGCTTTCTTT. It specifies CASRDPLWNTEAFF.